The clone carrying this T cell receptor (beta chain) appeared a few times. The CDR3 has 14 residues. From germline, CDR1 is SGHTS and CDR2 YDEGEE. V gave up 0 bases and J gave up 3 bases, with 7 bases separating them. Each CDR3 protein gets one entry after TCRdb re-called the 5' RACE reads with MiXCR. The sample lists some 110,000 distinct CDR3 sequences; approximately 17% were seen once. The sample comes from a study of T-cell memory formation after mild COVID-19. Sequencing used PBMCs or a T cell subset sorted from them (not recorded which). The TCR comes from an adult woman who had mild COVID-19 (a few samples of this study predate the infection). Cell type and time point are not known. J is TRBJ1-5 and V is TRBV5-8, with D unresolved. The CDR3 coding sequence is TGTGCCAGCAGCTTGGAGGCAGACAATCAGCCCCAGCATTTT. Protein product: CASSLEADNQPQHF.